This passage covers 7 T cell receptor beta chains from one sample sequenced in a study of beta chain features in type 1 diabetes. Study results and limitations: For Type 1 diabetes patients, all four CD4+ subsets carried TCRB CDR3s that were moderately but significantly shorter.

The antigens of these receptors remain unknown. cDNA synthesis used the whole RNA isolate, giving expressed TCRB sequences. Profiled with immunoSEQ multiplex PCR; TCRdb holds only in-frame clones, not every one. This repertoire shows around 600,000 clones, over 10% found once; its top ten account for around 0.12%. Sequencing was performed on naive CD4+ T cells from blood. Receptors originate from a man aged 25-45 years with type 1 diabetes.

The V gene is TRBV19, the J gene TRBJ1-5; TRBD1 matches 8 bases. The V segment lost 5 bases and the J segment 1 base; nucleotides outside the gene matches: 7. Looked up from germline, CDR1 is LNHDA and CDR2 is SQIVND (reference sequence). The CDR3 is 16 amino acids. This CDR3 is CASSPGTGRSNQPQHF. CDR3 nucleotides: TGTGCCAGTAGTCCTGGGACAGGCCGAAGCAATCAGCCCCAGCATTTT.

The chain has TRBV4-2 and TRBJ2-2; the D gene is possibly TRBD1 (6 bases). CDR1 and CDR2 (germline): LGHNA, YNFKEQ. Trimming removed 5 bases at V and 1 base at J, with 11 bases between. The CDR3 has 15 residues. CDR3 in amino acids: CASSSETGNTGELFF. The DNA for the CDR3 is TGTGCCAGCAGCAGTGAGACAGGGAACACCGGGGAGCTGTTTTTT.

This clone came up a few times. The chain couples TRBV14 to TRBJ1-1; D gene uncertain. The CDR3 is made up of 15 amino acids. V was cut by 1 base and J by 4 bases, with 13 bases left in between. Germline V gene lookup returns CDR1 SGHDN and CDR2 FVKESK. In DNA, the CDR3 is TGTGCCAGCAGCCAAGTGATCGGGAGCGGCACTGAAGCTTTCTTT. It codes for CASSQVIGSGTEAFF.

This chain links TRBV2 with TRBJ1-5, with TRBD1 as a possible D gene (5 bases). The CDR3 runs to 15 residues. Deletions cut 7 bases from V and 1 base from J, with 14 bases between. Germline CDR1 is SNHLY and CDR2 is FYNNEI. CDR3 loop: CASTQKGLSNQPQHF. The CDR3 DNA sequence: TGTGCCAGCACGCAGAAGGGGTTAAGCAATCAGCCCCAGCATTTT.

The V call is TRBV6-1, the J call TRBJ1-6; 8 nucleotides line up with TRBD1. The CDR3 consists of 15 residues. Germline CDR1 reads MNHNS; CDR2 reads SASEGT. V was pared by 4 bases and J by 11 bases, with 10 bases of the junction left unmatched. In nucleotides, the CDR3 is TGTGCCAGCAGTGGGCCCGGGTGGACAGGGCCACCCCTCCACTTT. The encoded protein is CASSGPGWTGPPLHF.

The chain has TRBV7-8 and TRBJ2-4; no definite D call. The V end lost 5 bases, the J end lost 1 base, and 12 bases lay between the germline ends. Looked up from germline, CDR1 is SGHVS and CDR2 is FQNEAQ. The CDR3 sequence is 15 residues long. The CDR3 loop reads CASSPSPEAKNIQYF. The CDR3 DNA is TGTGCCAGCAGCCCGAGCCCGGAGGCCAAAAACATTCAGTACTTC.

The genes are TRBV5-1 and TRBJ2-4; 8 bases match TRBD1. Germline trimming cut 0 bases from V and 5 bases from J; bases unmatched to any gene: 10. Germline values: CDR1 SGHRS, CDR2 YFSETQ. This CDR3 is built from 17 residues. The CDR3 sequence is CASSLGTGLGGENIQYF. CDR3 in DNA: TGCGCCAGCAGCTTGGGGACAGGGCTTGGAGGGGAAAACATTCAGTACTTC.